This T cell receptor (beta chain) emerged from a study of response to subunit inactivated influenza vaccine. Study-wide findings and caveats: Authors suggested that a seasonal influenza vaccination recruits few new T cells each time.

This clonotype was found many times. Its specificity is unknown. There are 12 residues in the CDR3. CDR1 SQVTM and CDR2 ANQGSEA come from the germline V gene. Deletions cut 7 bases from V and 1 base from J, with 10 bases between. TCRdb ran MiXCR on the RT-PCR reads and lists one entry per CDR3 protein. The table has over 800,000 distinct CDR3 sequences, about 20% seen once. The receptor was isolated from a man aged 50-60 years who received an inactivated influenza vaccine. This sequence joins TRBV29-1 and TRBJ2-5; D perhaps matches TRBD2 (6 bases). Source: PBMCs from blood, taken more than 4 days after vaccination. As DNA, the CDR3 is TGCAGCGCATCACTAGCCCAAGAGACCCAGTACTTC. Protein: CSASLAQETQYF.